This T cell receptor beta chain comes out of a study of cytomegalovirus exposure and HLA in healthy donors. This clone was seen only a few times. The antigen is not known. Researchers ran the PCR with 60 Vbeta and 13 Jbeta primers. This table comes from immunoSEQ multiplex PCR, and its TCRdb copy is limited to in-frame clones, with some not included. Of fewer than 200,000 clones listed, 82% were seen once; the top ten hold about 1.5%. Germline CDR1 reads SGDLS; CDR2 reads YYNGEE. The CDR3 has 14 amino acids. Study-wide results and caveats: For TCR beta chains, V- and J-gene trimming was later linked to a missense DCLRE1C variant. Across donors, sequencing depth was assumed by presence/absence analyses to be roughly uniform.

Sequences were obtained from PBMCs. The clonotype comes from a male donor in good health and CMV-seronegative. The V gene is TRBV9, the J gene TRBJ2-5; TRBD1 might be the D (5 bases). The end of the DNA fits TRBJ2-7 better, so the J call may be wrong. The CDR3 loop reads CASSVQGERNEQYF. CDR3 DNA: TGTGCCAGCAGCGTACAGGGTGAAAGGAACGAGCAGTACTTC.